This entry lists 14 T cell receptor beta chains sequenced from one sample in a study of cytotoxic CD8 clonotypes in ibrutinib-treated CLL (dated by TCRdb to the early 2020s). The time point label, read with the paper, signifies: progressive disease on ibrutinib. The protocol used for the library was the immunoSEQ multiplex PCR assay. The source is immuneACCESS, and TCRdb retained only in-frame sequences with V and J called. Part of the clones is not carried over; for the studies checked, unresolved V genes explain less than half of this, and the remainder is unexplained. Across this sample there are approximately 60,000 clones, with about 54% seen only once. The ten largest clonotypes hold 20% to 30% of the sample. The material was PBMCs, obtained at disease progression, from a patient treated with ibrutinib. Receptors were obtained from a human donor with chronic lymphocytic leukemia.

This clone has just a few counts. The chain joins TRBV4-2 to TRBJ2-1; 9 nucleotides align to TRBD2. V shed 4 bases and J 7 bases; nucleotides not matched to a gene: 17. There are 18 residues in the CDR3. Germline V gives CDR1 LGHNA, CDR2 YNFKEQ. CDR3 region: CASSPGIGGLAGFNEQFF. DNA for the CDR3: TGTGCCAGCAGCCCCGGCATTGGAGGGCTAGCGGGGTTTAATGAGCAGTTCTTC.

This rearrangement joins TRBV30 to TRBJ2-7, with TRBD2 matching 7 bases. Germline assignment: CDR1 GTSNPN and CDR2 SVGIG (reference sequence). This CDR3 has 11 residues. V was clipped by 2 bases and J by 11 bases; unmatched bases: 6. CDR3 loop: CAWSFKRDKYF. The CDR3 nucleotides read TGTGCCTGGAGTTTTAAGCGGGATAAGTACTTC.

This chain joins TRBV9 and TRBJ1-1, with 8 bases identical to TRBD1. Germline loops: CDR1 SGDLS, CDR2 YYNGEE. The CDR3 length is 17 residues. The J segment lost 4 bases and the V segment lost 4 bases, leaving 15 bases of the junction unmatched. The CDR3, as DNA: TGTGCCAGCAGCCCAGCCGGACAGGGATTAAGAATCACTGAAGCTTTCTTT. Translated: CASSPAGQGLRITEAFF. The full variable domain, completed using reference TRBV9 and TRBJ1-1, is DSGVTQTPKHLITATGQRVTLRCSPRSGDLSVYWYQQSLDQGLQFLIQYYNGEERAKGNILERFSAQQFPDLHSELNLSSLELGDSALYFCASSPAGQGLRITEAFFGQGTRLTVV.

This sequence joins TRBV5-1 and TRBJ2-7; no clear D gene. The CDR3 has 14 amino acids. Germline V gives CDR1 SGHRS, CDR2 YFSETQ. With 0 bases removed from V and 2 bases from J, the gap between germline ends came to 9 bases. The CDR3 DNA reads TGCGCCAGCAGCTTGGCGGCCGGTACCTACGAGCAGTACTTC. This gives the protein CASSLAAGTYEQYF. Drawing the rest from reference TRBV5-1 and TRBJ2-7, the complete variable domain is KAGVTQTPRYLIKTRGQQVTLSCSPISGHRSVSWYQQTPGQGLQFLFEYFSETQRNKGNFPGRFSGRQFSNSRSEMNVSTLELGDSALYLCASSLAAGTYEQYFGPGTRLTVT.

This clone has a handful of counts. The DNA for the CDR3 is TGTGCCAGCAGCTTAGGCTTCGACGAGCAGTACTTC. Translated, it gives CASSLGFDEQYF. The chain uses TRBV7-9 and TRBJ2-7; D unresolved. V shed 1 base and J shed 5 bases, with 6 bases lying between them. Germline CDR1 and CDR2: SEHNR and FQNEAQ (reference sequence). The CDR3 runs to 12 residues.

This clone has just a few counts. The V gene is TRBV15, the J gene TRBJ2-1, with D possibly being TRBD2 (5 bases). CDR1 is LNHNV, CDR2 YYDKDF, per germline (reference sequence). V was pared by 8 bases and J by 8 bases, with 25 bases between. The CDR3 loop spans 16 amino acids. For the CDR3, the DNA is TGTGCCACCTCCACTAGGTGGGCGAAGGACGCCGATGAGCAGTTCTTC. Its translation: CATSTRWAKDADEQFF.

This clone was counted between two and nine times. The chain recombines TRBV27 with TRBJ2-5, with D maybe TRBD1 (6 bases). V lost 2 bases and J lost 2, with 6 bases in between. The CDR3 extends over 13 amino acids. Per germline, CDR1 MNHEY and CDR2 SMNVEV (reference sequence). CDR3 sequence (DNA): TGTGCCAGCAGTTTACAGGGGCAAGAGACCCAGTACTTC. Translated: CASSLQGQETQYF.

This clone was seen only a few times. This chain uses TRBV29-1 with TRBJ1-2, with D uncertain. The length of the CDR3 is 11 residues. Germline values: CDR1 SQVTM, CDR2 ANQGSEA. V was trimmed by 4 bases and J by 1 base, leaving 4 bases between them. CDR3 residues: CSVAFNYGYTF. The CDR3 DNA follows: TGCAGCGTTGCATTTAACTATGGCTACACCTTC.

This clone was observed a few times. V gene TRBV25-1 combines with J gene TRBJ2-3; no reliable D call. From germline, CDR1 is MGHDK and CDR2 SYGVNS. CDR3 length: 15 residues. V gave up 10 bases and J gave up 0 bases, with 17 bases separating them. The CDR3 bases are TGTGCCACCTTTACCGACGGACCTAGCACAGATACGCAGTATTTT. It specifies CATFTDGPSTDTQYF.

The CDR3 sequence is CASSLVGYGDEKLFF. As DNA, the CDR3 is TGCGCCAGCAGCTTGGTGGGGTACGGGGATGAAAAACTGTTTTTT. The chain couples TRBV5-1 to TRBJ1-4; D unresolved. The CDR3 consists of 15 residues. Germline CDR1 is SGHRS and CDR2 is YFSETQ. Trimming shortened V by 0 bases and J by 6 bases, and 12 bases separated the two germline ends.

The chain recombines TRBV6-6 with TRBJ1-6, with D possibly being TRBD1 (6 bases). Germline loops: CDR1 MNHNY, CDR2 SVGAGI (reference sequence). Trimming cost V 7 bases and J 6 bases, with 16 bases left between them. This CDR3 has 15 residues. In DNA form, the CDR3 reads TGTGCCAGCACCAGAGCAGGGGCCCCTAATTCACCCCTCCACTTT. This gives the protein CASTRAGAPNSPLHF.

The V call is TRBV11-1, the J call TRBJ2-1; D unclear. The CDR3 has 13 residues. Germline lookup yields CDR1 SGHAT and CDR2 FQDESV (reference sequence). Trimming shortened V by 1 base and J by 6 bases, and 7 bases separated the two germline ends. CDR3 DNA: TGTGCCAGCAGCTTAGGACAAATCAATGAGCAGTTCTTC. This sequence encodes CASSLGQINEQFF.

The chain joins TRBV5-1 to TRBJ2-4; D tentatively fits TRBD1 or TRBD2 (5 bases each). Trimming removed 0 bases from V and 0 bases from J, with 22 bases in between. CDR1 and CDR2 from the germline V gene are SGHRS and YFSETQ. The CDR3 is 20 residues long. CDR3 protein: CASSLAPGPDYDTAKNIQYF. CDR3 sequence (DNA): TGCGCCAGCAGCTTGGCCCCGGGGCCGGATTATGACACAGCCAAAAACATTCAGTACTTC.

By share, this clone counts as medium-sized. The rearrangement links TRBV18 to TRBJ1-1, with a possible D match to TRBD1 (5 bases). Germline V gene data show CDR1 as KGHSH and CDR2 as LQKENI. This CDR3 is 15 amino acids long. Trimming shortened V by 8 bases and J by 1 base, and 17 bases separated the two germline ends. CDR3 nucleotides: TGTGCCAGCGCAGGCTTGGGGGGGAAGAACACTGAAGCTTTCTTT. Translated: CASAGLGGKNTEAFF.